The 10 T cell receptor beta chains below all came from one sample that was sequenced in a study of shared clonotypes between healthy human individuals. Measured with immunoSEQ multiplex PCR; TCRdb has only the in-frame clones, and not every one. The sample includes approximately 480,000 clones, about 79% of them seen just once. The sequenced sample consisted of PBMCs. Receptors were obtained from a woman aged 40 to 50 in good health. Some clones in this sample may be carry-over from other donors' samples.

The V call is TRBV28, the J call TRBJ2-7, with D possibly TRBD2 on 6 matching bases. The CDR3 runs 16 residues. CDR1 is MDHEN, CDR2 SYDVKM, per germline. The V gene lost 1 base and the J gene lost 7 bases, with 20 bases spanning the gap. The CDR3 DNA reads as TGTGCCAGCAGTTTATTCGGTGGGGTTGGGAGGTGGGAGCAGTACTTC. Its translation is CASSLFGGVGRWEQYF.

This chain connects TRBV7-8 to TRBJ2-3, with a tentative D call TRBD2 (5 bases). Trimming left V 7 bases short and J 6 bases short, with 11 bases between. This CDR3 region has 12 residues. Germline V gene sequence: CDR1 SGHVS, CDR2 FQNEAQ. In DNA form, the CDR3 reads TGTGCCAGCATCCAGAGGGCGGATACGCAGTATTTT. It yields the protein CASIQRADTQYF.

V and J are TRBV11-2 and TRBJ2-7, with 7 bases fitting TRBD1. Looked up from germline, CDR1 is SGHAT and CDR2 is FQNNGV. There are 14 residues in the CDR3. Trimming at V came to 1 base and at J to 4 bases, leaving 4 bases not matched to a gene. The CDR3, as DNA: TGTGCCAGCAGCTTAGGGACAGGAATTTACGAGCAGTACTTC. It yields the protein CASSLGTGIYEQYF. Variable domain in full (rest from reference TRBV11-2 and TRBJ2-7): EAGVAQSPRYKIIEKRQSVAFWCNPISGHATLYWYQQILGQGPKLLIQFQNNGVVDDSQLPKDRFSAERLKGVDSTLKIQPAKLEDSAVYLCASSLGTGIYEQYFGPGTRLTVT.

CDR3 loop: CASSNYGEQYF. The DNA of the CDR3 is TGTGCCAGCAGTAACTACGGAGAGCAGTACTTC. This chain links TRBV6-6 with TRBJ2-7; D not resolved. Germline V gives CDR1 MNHNY, CDR2 SVGAGI (reference sequence). V was shortened by 5 bases and J by 7 bases, with 9 bases between the two germline ends. The CDR3 spans 11 residues.

In the case of this clone: The sample contains more than one DNA sequence encoding this CDR3. This chain uses TRBV18 with TRBJ2-7, with TRBD2 matching over 9 bases. Unmatched junction bases numbered 1, after V lost 3 bases and J lost 4 bases. There are 13 residues in the CDR3. Per germline, CDR1 KGHSH and CDR2 LQKENI. CDR3: CASSPSGRYEQYF. The DNA of the CDR3 is TGTGCCAGCTCACCCAGCGGGAGGTACGAGCAGTACTTC.

V usage is TRBV5-1 and J usage is TRBJ2-3, with D unresolved. From germline, CDR1 is SGHRS and CDR2 YFSETQ. Trimming left V 2 bases short and J 0 bases short, with 7 bases between. This CDR3 comprises 14 residues. CDR3 loop: CASSLGSSTDTQYF. In DNA form, the CDR3 reads TGCGCCAGCAGCTTAGGCTCTAGCACAGATACGCAGTATTTT.

The chain's CDR3 is CASSPQFPKNIQYF. The CDR3 DNA reads TGTGCCAGCAGCCCACAGTTCCCCAAAAACATTCAGTACTTC. The chain carries TRBV6-5 and TRBJ2-4; D gene ambiguous. Germline V gene data show CDR1 as MNHEY and CDR2 as SVGAGI. V gave up 6 bases and J gave up 2 bases, with 11 bases separating them. This CDR3 is built from 14 residues.

The V call is TRBV27, the J call TRBJ2-5; D is uncertain. Per the germline V gene, CDR1 is MNHEY and CDR2 is SMNVEV (reference sequence). V was trimmed by 5 bases and J by 5 bases, leaving 9 bases between them. The CDR3 contains 12 residues. CDR3 sequence reads: CASSPLGETQYF. The CDR3 DNA sequence: TGTGCCAGCAGTCCCCTCGGGGAGACCCAGTACTTC.

J is TRBJ1-5 and V is TRBV7-2; 11 positions agree with TRBD1. This CDR3 has 14 residues. V lost 5 bases, J lost 7 bases, and 4 bases stayed unmatched. Per the germline V gene, CDR1 is SGHTA and CDR2 is FQGNSA. The CDR3 DNA is TGTGCCAGCAGCCGGACAGGGGGCGCCCAGCCCCAGCATTTT. Encoded protein: CASSRTGGAQPQHF.

The V call is TRBV28, the J call TRBJ2-3; D gene unclear. Germline V gene sequence: CDR1 MDHEN, CDR2 SYDVKM. The CDR3 sequence is 11 residues long. Trimming took 6 bases from V and 2 from J, leaving 3 bases between them. DNA of the CDR3: TGTGCCAGCAGGTTCACAGATACGCAGTATTTT. This translates into CASRFTDTQYF.